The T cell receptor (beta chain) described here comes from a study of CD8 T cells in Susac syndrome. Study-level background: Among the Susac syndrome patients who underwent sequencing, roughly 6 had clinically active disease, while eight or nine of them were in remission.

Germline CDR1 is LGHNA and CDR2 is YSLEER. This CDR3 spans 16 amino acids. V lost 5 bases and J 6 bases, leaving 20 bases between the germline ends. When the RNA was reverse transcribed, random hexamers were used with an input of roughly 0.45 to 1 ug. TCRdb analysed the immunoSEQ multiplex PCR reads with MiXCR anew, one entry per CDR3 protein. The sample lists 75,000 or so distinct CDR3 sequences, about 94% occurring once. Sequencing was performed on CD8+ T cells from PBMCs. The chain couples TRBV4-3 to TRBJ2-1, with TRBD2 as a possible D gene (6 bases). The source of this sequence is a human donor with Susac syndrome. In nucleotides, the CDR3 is TGCGCCAGCAGCGACATTTACCAACTCGGGGGCAATGAGCAGTTCTTC. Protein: CASSDIYQLGGNEQFF.